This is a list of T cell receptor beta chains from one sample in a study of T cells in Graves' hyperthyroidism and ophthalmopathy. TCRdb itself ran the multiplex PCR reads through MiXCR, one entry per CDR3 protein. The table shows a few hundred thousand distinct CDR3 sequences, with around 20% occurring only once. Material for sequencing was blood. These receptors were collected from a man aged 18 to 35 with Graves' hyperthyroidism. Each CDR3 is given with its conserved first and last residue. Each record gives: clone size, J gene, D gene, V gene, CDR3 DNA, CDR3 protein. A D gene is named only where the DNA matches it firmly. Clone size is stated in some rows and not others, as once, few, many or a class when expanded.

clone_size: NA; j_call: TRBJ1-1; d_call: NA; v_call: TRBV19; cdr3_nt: TGTGCCAGTAGTATAGCGCGGACTATGAACACTGAAGCTTTCTTT; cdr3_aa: CASSIARTMNTEAFF
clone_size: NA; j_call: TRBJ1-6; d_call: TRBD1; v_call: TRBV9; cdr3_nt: TGTGCCAGCAGCGTAGCAGGGGGGGATTCACCCCTCCACTTT; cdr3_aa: CASSVAGGDSPLHF
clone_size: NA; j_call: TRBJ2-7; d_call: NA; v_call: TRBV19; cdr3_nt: TGTGCCAGTAGTGGTGATTACGAGCAGTACTTC; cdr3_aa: CASSGDYEQYF
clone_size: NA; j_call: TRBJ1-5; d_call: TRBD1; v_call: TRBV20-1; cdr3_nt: TGCAGTGCCAATAAAGACAGGGGAGTCAATCAGCCCCAGCATTTT; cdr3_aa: CSANKDRGVNQPQHF
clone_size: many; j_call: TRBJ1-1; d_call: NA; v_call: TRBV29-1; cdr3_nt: TGCAGCGTTGAACAGGGTAGAGGCACTGAAGCTTTCTTT; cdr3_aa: CSVEQGRGTEAFF
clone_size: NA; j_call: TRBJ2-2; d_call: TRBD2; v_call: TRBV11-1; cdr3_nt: TGTGCCAGCAGCTTCGTCTCTAGCGGGCCGAACACCGGGGAGCTGTTTTTT; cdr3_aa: CASSFVSSGPNTGELFF
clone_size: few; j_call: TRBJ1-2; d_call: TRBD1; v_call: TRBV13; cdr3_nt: TGTGCCAGCAGCGTGGACAGGCACCCCTTGGGAAACACCTTC; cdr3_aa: CASSVDRHPLGNTF
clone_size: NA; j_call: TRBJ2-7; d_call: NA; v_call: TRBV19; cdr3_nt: TGTGCCAGTAGTAGGACAGCGCTAGATTCCTACGAGCAGTACTTC; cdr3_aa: CASSRTALDSYEQYF
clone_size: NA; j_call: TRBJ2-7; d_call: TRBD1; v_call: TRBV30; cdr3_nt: TGTGCCTGGAGTCTGGCCTCCGGGACAGAGTCCTACGAGCAGTACTTC; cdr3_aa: CAWSLASGTESYEQYF
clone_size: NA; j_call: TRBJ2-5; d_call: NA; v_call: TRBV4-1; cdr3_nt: TGCGCCAGCAGCCAAGATACTACTAACCAAGAGACCCAGTACTTC; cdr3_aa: CASSQDTTNQETQYF
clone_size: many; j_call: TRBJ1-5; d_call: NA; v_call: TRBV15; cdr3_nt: TGTGCCACCAGCAGAGTGGCAGACCCTAATCAGCCCCAGCATTTT; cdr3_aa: CATSRVADPNQPQHF
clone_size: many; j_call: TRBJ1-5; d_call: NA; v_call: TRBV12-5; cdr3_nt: TGTGCTAGTGGTTTGTTTAATCAGCCCCAGCATTTT; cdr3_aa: CASGLFNQPQHF
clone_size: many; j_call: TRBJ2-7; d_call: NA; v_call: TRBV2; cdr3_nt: TGTGCCAGCAGTGACCCAGTTACCTACGAGCAGTACTTC; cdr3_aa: CASSDPVTYEQYF
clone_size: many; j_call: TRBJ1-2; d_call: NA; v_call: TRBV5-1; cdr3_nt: TGCGCCAGCAGCTTGGGAGGCGGATTTGGCTACACCTTC; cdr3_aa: CASSLGGGFGYTF
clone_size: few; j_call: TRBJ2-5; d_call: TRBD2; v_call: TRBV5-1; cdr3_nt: TGCGCCAGCAGCTCCTTCGAGGCGGGGGGGCAAGAGACCCAGTACTTC; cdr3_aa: CASSSFEAGGQETQYF
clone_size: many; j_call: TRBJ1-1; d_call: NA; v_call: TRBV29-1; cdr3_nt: TGCAGCGTTGATGTGTGGCCGGACTTTGAAGCTTTCTTT; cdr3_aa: CSVDVWPDFEAFF
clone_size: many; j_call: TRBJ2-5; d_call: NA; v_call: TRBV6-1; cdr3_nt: TGTGCCAGCAGTACCTGGGCCTCGGGGGAGACCCAGTACTTC; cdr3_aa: CASSTWASGETQYF
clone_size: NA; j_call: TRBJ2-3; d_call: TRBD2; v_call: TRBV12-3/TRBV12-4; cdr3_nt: TGTGCCAGCAGTTTAGGGACTAGCGGACCCCAAGGGACGCAGTATTGG; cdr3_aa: CASSLGTSGPQGTQYW
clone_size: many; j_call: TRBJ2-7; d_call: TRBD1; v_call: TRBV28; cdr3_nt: TGTGCCAGCAGGAGGGGTACCGGGACAGGGCACGAGCAGTACTTC; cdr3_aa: CASRRGTGTGHEQYF
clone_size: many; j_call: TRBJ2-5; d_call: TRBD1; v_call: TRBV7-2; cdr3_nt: TGTACCAGCAGCTACTACAGGGGCATAGAGACCCAGTACTTC; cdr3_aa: CTSSYYRGIETQYF
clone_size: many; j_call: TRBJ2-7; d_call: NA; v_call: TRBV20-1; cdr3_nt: TGCAGTGCCCGGGAGAGGGGAGTGGGGGAGCAGTACTTC; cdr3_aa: CSARERGVGEQYF
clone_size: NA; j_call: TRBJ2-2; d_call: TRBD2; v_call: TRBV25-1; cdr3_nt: TGTGCCAGCAGGGGACTAGCGGGAGGTGGGACCGGGGAGCTGTTTTTT; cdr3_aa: CASRGLAGGGTGELFF
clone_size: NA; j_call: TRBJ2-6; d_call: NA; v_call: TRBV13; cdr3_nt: TGTGCCAGCAGCCCGTCTCTGGTCAAAACACGACGCTCCTCTGGGGCCAACGTCCTGACTTTC; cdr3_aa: CASSPSLVKTRRSSGANVLTF
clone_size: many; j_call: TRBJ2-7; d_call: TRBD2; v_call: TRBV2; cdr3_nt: TGTGCCAGCAGTGAAGGATCGGGAGGGCAGTACTTC; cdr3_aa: CASSEGSGGQYF
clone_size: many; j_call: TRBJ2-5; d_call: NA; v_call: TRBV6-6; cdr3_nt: TGTGCCAGCAGTTACGGACAGACCCAGTACTTC; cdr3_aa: CASSYGQTQYF
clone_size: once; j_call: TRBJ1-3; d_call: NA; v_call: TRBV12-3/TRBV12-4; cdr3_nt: TGTGCCAGCAGTCCGAGACAGTTCCTCTTTGGAAACACCATATATTTT; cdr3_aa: CASSPRQFLFGNTIYF
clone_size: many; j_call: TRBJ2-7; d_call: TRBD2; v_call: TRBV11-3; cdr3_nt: TGTGCCAGCAGCTCCGGGGGGTATGAGGCCTACGAGCAGTACTTC; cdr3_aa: CASSSGGYEAYEQYF
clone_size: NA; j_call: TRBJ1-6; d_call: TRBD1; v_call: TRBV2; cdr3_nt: TGTGCCCGCTCGACAGGGGGTAATTCACCCCTCCACTTT; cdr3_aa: CARSTGGNSPLHF
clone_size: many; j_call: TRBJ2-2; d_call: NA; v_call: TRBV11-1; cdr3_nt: TGTGCCAGCAGCCCCCCACCACACGCTTCGAACACCGGGGAGCTGTTTTTT; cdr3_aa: CASSPPPHASNTGELFF
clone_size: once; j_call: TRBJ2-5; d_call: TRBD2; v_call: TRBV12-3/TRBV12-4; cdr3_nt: TGTGCCAGCAGTGCCGGGACTAGCGGAGGTGGGGAGACCCAGTACTTC; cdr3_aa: CASSAGTSGGGETQYF
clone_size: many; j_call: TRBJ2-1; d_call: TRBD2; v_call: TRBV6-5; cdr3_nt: TGTGCCAGCAGTTACTCTCTCCTCTCGGGAGGTGATGAGCAGTTCTTC; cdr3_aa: CASSYSLLSGGDEQFF
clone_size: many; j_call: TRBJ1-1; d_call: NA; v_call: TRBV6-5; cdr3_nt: TGTGCCAGCAGTTACTCCCGGGGAATCACTGAAGCTTTCTTT; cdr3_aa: CASSYSRGITEAFF
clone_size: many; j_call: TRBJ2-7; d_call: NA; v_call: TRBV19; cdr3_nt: TGTGCCAGTAGCTTTAATACGGGGGCCCACGAGCAGTACTTC; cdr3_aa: CASSFNTGAHEQYF
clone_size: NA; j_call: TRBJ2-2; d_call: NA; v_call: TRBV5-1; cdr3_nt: TGCGCCAGCAGCTTGGCCGTGCCCATAAACACCGGGGAGCTGTTTTTT; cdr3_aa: CASSLAVPINTGELFF
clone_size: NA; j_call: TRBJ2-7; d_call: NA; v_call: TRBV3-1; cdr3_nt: TGTGCCAGCAGCCAAGGAGTGTTGACACCCGTTTCCGAGCAGTACTTC; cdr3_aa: CASSQGVLTPVSEQYF
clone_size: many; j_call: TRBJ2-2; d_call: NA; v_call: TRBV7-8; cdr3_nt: TGTGCCAGCAGCTTAGTCCTTCGGACGGCAAACACCGGGGAGCTGTTTTTT; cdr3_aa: CASSLVLRTANTGELFF
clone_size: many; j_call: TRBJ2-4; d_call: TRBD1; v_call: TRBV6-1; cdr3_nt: TGTGCCAGCAAACCGGGACAGGGGCGCGATCGAGCCAAAAACATTCAGTACTTC; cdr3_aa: CASKPGQGRDRAKNIQYF
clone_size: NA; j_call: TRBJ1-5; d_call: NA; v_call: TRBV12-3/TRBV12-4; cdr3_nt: TGTGCCAGCAGTTCCGCCCGTAGAAATCAGCCCCAGCATTTT; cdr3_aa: CASSSARRNQPQHF
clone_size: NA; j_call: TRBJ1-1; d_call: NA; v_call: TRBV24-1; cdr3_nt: TGTGCCACCTCCCTCACAGAGAACACTGAAGCTTTCTTT; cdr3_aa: CATSLTENTEAFF
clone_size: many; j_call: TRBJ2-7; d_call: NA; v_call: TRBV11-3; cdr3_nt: TGTGCCAGCAGCCGCAGCAGGACCAGCTCCTACGAGCAGTACTTC; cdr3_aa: CASSRSRTSSYEQYF
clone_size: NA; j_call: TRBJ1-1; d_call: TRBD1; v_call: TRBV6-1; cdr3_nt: TGTGCTAGCAGTAAGGGTAGGGGGCACGGCACTGAAGCTTTCTTT; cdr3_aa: CASSKGRGHGTEAFF
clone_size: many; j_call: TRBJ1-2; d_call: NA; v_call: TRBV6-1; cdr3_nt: TGTGCCAGCAGTGCCCTGACCATGGAAGATTACTATGGCTACACCTTC; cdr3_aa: CASSALTMEDYYGYTF
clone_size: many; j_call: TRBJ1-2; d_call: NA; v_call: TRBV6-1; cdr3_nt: TGTGCCAGCAGTGAAACCGCTAACTATGGCTACACCTTC; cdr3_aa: CASSETANYGYTF